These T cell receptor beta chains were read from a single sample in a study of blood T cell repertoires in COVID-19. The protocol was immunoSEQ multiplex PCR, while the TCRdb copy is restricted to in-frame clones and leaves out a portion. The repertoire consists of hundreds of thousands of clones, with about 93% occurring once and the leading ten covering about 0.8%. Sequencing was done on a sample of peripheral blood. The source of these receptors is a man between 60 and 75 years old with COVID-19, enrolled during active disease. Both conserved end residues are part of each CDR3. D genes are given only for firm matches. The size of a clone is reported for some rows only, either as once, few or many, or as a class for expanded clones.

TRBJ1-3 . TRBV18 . CASSTRTEKINTIYF TGTGCCAGCTCAACCCGGACAGAGAAGATAAACACCATATATTTT
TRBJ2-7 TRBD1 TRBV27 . CASSRVPGTVSYEQYF TGTGCCAGCAGTCGCGTTCCCGGGACAGTCTCCTACGAGCAGTACTTC
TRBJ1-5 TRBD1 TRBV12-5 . CASGLGTGGAGNQPQHF TGTGCTAGTGGTTTGGGGACAGGGGGTGCGGGCAATCAGCCCCAGCATTTT
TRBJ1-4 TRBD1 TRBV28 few CASTSGQGLNEKLFF TGTGCCAGCACCTCGGGACAGGGGCTAAATGAAAAACTGTTTTTT
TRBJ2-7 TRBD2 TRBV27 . CASSLLSSGRFYEQYF TGTGCCAGCAGTTTATTATCTAGCGGCAGGTTCTACGAGCAGTACTTC
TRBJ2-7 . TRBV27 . CASSFNRARDEQYF TGTGCCAGCAGTTTTAACAGGGCCCGCGACGAGCAGTACTTC
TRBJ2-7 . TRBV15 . CATSREQGTNEQYF TGTGCCACCAGCAGGGAACAGGGTACCAACGAGCAGTACTTC
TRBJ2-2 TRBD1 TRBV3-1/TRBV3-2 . CASSQLGGQGPGELFF TGTGCCAGCAGCCAATTGGGCGGACAGGGTCCCGGGGAGCTGTTTTTT
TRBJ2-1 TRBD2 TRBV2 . CASRAGTSDYNEQFF TGTGCCAGCAGAGCCGGGACTAGCGACTACAATGAGCAGTTCTTC
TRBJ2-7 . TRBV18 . CASSPPSGSYEQYF TGTGCCAGCTCACCCCCCTCAGGGTCCTACGAGCAGTACTTC
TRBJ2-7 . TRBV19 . CARKNRVGYF TGTGCCAGAAAGAACAGGGTTGGGTACTTC
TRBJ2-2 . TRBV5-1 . CASTPGDRPGELFF TGCGCCAGCACCCCAGGAGACAGGCCCGGGGAGCTGTTTTTT
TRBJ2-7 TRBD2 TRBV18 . CASSHSGGASEQYF TGTGCCAGCTCACATAGCGGGGGGGCCTCCGAGCAGTACTTC
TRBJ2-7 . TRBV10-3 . CAISGTAHEQYF TGTGCCATCAGTGGGACAGCGCACGAGCAGTACTTC
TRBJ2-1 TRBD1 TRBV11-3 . CASRGQGAYNEQFF TGTGCCAGCCGTGGGCAGGGGGCCTACAATGAGCAGTTCTTC
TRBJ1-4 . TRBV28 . CASSLRAQGGYEKLFF TGTGCCAGCAGTTTAAGAGCCCAGGGAGGTTATGAAAAACTGTTTTTT
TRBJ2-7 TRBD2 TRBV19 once CASSIVGLAASYEQYF TGTGCCAGTAGTATAGTTGGCCTAGCGGCCTCCTACGAGCAGTACTTC
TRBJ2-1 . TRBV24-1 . CATSDFGVLEQFF TGTGCCACCAGTGATTTCGGGGTTCTTGAGCAGTTCTTC
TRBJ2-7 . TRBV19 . CASSISRYSYEQYF TGTGCCAGTAGTATTAGCCGGTACTCCTACGAGCAGTACTTC
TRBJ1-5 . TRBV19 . CASSSLGGRGSNQPQHF TGTGCCAGTAGTAGCCTCGGGGGGAGGGGCAGCAATCAGCCCCAGCATTTT
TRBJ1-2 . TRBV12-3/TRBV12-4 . CASSRDSENGYTF TGTGCCAGCAGTCGCGACAGCGAAAATGGCTACACCTTC
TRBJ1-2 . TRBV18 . CASSPGQSGYGYTF TGTGCCAGCTCACCAGGACAGTCGGGCTATGGCTACACCTTC
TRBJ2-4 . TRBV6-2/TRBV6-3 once CASSYSRAGTKNIQYF TGTGCCAGCAGTTACTCGAGAGCAGGGACCAAAAACATTCAGTACTTC
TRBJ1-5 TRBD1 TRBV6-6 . CASRQGDGNQPQHF TGTGCCAGCCGTCAGGGGGACGGCAATCAGCCCCAGCATTTT
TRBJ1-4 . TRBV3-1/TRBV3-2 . CASSQRYRRQATNEKLFF TGTGCCAGCAGCCAGCGATATAGGCGACAGGCAACTAATGAAAAACTGTTTTTT
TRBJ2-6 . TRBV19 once CASRPGGTGANVLTF TGTGCCAGCCGGCCAGGGGGGACTGGGGCCAACGTCCTGACTTTC
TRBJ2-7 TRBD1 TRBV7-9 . CASSSDRRIVYEQYF TGTGCCAGCAGCTCGGACAGGAGGATCGTCTACGAGCAGTACTTC
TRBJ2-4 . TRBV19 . CASSMMVGQGNIQYF TGTGCCAGTAGTATGATGGTAGGGCAGGGAAACATTCAGTACTTC
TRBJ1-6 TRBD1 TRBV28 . CASSLSGRGFNSPLHF TGTGCCAGCAGTTTATCAGGCAGGGGGTTTAATTCACCCCTCCACTTT
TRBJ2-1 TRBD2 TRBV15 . CATSMASGGTEQFF TGTGCCACCAGCATGGCTAGCGGGGGTACTGAGCAGTTCTTC
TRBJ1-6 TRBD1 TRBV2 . CASSVRRTGSNSPLHF TGTGCCAGCAGTGTAAGGAGGACAGGGAGTAATTCACCCCTCCACTTT
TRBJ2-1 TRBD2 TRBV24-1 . CAKREPTYNEQFF TGTGCCAAGCGGGAGCCCACCTACAATGAGCAGTTCTTC
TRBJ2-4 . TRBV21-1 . CASSKELAALGKNIQYF TGTGCCAGCAGCAAGGAACTAGCGGCCCTGGGTAAAAACATTCAGTACTTC
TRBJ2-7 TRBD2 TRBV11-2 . CASSLLMGGAYEQYF TGTGCCAGCAGCTTATTGATGGGGGGGGCCTACGAGCAGTACTTC
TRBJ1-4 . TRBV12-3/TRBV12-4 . CASSQTREKLFF TGTGCCAGCAGCCAAACACGGGAGAAGTTGTTTTTT
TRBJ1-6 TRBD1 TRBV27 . CASSWDSPNSPLHF TGTGCCAGCAGTTGGGACAGTCCCAATTCACCCCTCCACTTT
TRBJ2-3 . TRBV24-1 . CATSGPQVTDTQYF TGTGCCACCAGTGGACCCCAGGTCACAGATACGCAGTATTTT
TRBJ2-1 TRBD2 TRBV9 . CASQPTGGINEQFF TGTGCCAGCCAGCCCACGGGGGGAATCAATGAGCAGTTCTTC
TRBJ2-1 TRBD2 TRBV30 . CAWSVAAGEQFF TGTGCCTGGAGTGTCGCAGCGGGGGAGCAGTTCTTC
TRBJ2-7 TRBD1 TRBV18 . CASSPTGWGSYEQYF TGTGCCAGCTCACCGACAGGGTGGGGCTCCTACGAGCAGTACTTC
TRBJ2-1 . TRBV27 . CASKGAGAAYNEQFF TGTGCCAGCAAAGGGGCAGGCGCCGCCTACAATGAGCAGTTCTTC
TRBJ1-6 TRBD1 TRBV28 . CASSLGQGAGNSPLHF TGTGCCAGCAGTTTAGGACAGGGTGCGGGGAATTCACCCCTCCACTTT
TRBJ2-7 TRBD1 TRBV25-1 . CASSAISDRGFYYEQYF TGTGCCAGCAGCGCGATCTCCGACAGGGGGTTTTACTACGAGCAGTACTTC
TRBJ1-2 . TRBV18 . CASSPGQTTNYGYTF TGTGCCAGCTCACCCGGACAGACTACTAACTATGGCTACACCTTC
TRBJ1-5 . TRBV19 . CASSLYIGGSNQPQHF TGTGCCAGTAGTCTCTACATAGGCGGTAGCAATCAGCCCCAGCATTTT
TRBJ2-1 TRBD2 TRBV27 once CASSLTSGIGEQFF TGTGCCAGCAGTTTGACTAGCGGGATCGGTGAGCAGTTCTTC
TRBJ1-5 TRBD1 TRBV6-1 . CASSDKGDRVHNQPQHF TGTGCCAGCAGTGACAAAGGTGACAGGGTCCATAATCAGCCCCAGCATTTT
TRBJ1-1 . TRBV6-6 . CASSSRYNTEAFF TGTGCCAGCAGTTCCCGTTATAATACTGAAGCTTTCTTT
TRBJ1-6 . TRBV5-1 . CASSSGPPIGGSNSPLHF TGCGCCAGCAGCTCCGGCCCACCCATCGGGGGTTCTAATTCACCCCTCCACTTT
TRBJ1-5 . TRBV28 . CASSLGQGSQPQHF TGTGCCAGCAGTTTAGGCCAGGGCAGTCAGCCCCAGCATTTT
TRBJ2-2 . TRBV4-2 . CASSQDGPGELFF TGTGCCAGCAGCCAAGATGGGCCCGGGGAGCTGTTTTTT
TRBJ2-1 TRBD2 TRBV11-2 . CASSSSGRADNEQFF TGTGCCAGCAGCTCGAGCGGGAGGGCTGACAATGAGCAGTTCTTC
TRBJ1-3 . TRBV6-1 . CASSEWQEGGNTIYF TGTGCCAGCAGTGAATGGCAAGAGGGAGGAAACACCATATATTTT
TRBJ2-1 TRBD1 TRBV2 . CASSPTGNPVYNEQFF TGTGCCAGCAGTCCGACAGGGAACCCCGTGTACAATGAGCAGTTCTTC
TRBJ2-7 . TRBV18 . CASSPKGGSYEQYF TGTGCCAGCTCACCCAAAGGGGGCTCCTACGAGCAGTACTTC
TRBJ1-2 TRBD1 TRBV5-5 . CASSFRQGGPYGYTF TGTGCCAGCAGCTTTAGACAGGGGGGCCCGTATGGCTACACCTTC